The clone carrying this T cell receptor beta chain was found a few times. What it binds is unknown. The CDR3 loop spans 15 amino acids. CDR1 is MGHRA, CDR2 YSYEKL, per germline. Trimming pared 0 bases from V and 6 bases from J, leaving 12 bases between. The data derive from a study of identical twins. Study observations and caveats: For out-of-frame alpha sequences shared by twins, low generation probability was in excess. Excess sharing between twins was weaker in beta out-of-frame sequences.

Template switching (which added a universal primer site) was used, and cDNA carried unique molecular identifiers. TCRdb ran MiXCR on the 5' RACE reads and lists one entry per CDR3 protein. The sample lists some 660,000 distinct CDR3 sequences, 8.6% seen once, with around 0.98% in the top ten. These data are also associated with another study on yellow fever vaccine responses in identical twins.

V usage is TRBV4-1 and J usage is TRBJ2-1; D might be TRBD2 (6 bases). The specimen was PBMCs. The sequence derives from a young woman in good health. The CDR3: CASSQERRGSNEQFF. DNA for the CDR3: TGCGCCAGCAGCCAAGAACGGAGGGGCAGCAATGAGCAGTTCTTC.